This TCR beta chain was captured by sequencing in a study of T cell repertoires in cytomegalovirus infection. General study findings and limits: HLA-C-restricted CMV clonotypes gave the most frequent clonotype in two of eight donors.

Comment on this clonotype: The target antigen is unknown.

Germline V gives CDR1 SGHNT, CDR2 YENEEA. CDR3 length: 20 residues. Trimming pared 5 bases from V and 8 bases from J, leaving 33 bases between. TCRdb reanalysed the reads using MiXCR and keeps one entry per CDR3 protein. The sample shows approximately 500,000 distinct CDR3 sequences, approximately 15% of them seen only once. Sequenced sample: CD8+ T cells from PBMCs. The chain carries TRBV11-3 and TRBJ1-4; no clear D gene. This clonotype was obtained from a human donor in good health (CMV status not recorded). Some clones in this sample may be carry-over from other donors' samples. The chain's CDR3 is CASSPREGRGTVGRIEKLFF. Written as DNA, the CDR3 is TGTGCCAGCAGCCCTAGAGAAGGTAGAGGTACAGTCGGCAGGATCGAAAAACTGTTTTTT.